This T cell receptor (beta chain) was retrieved from a study of blood T cell repertoires in COVID-19. Background on the study: Material from acute and convalescent COVID-19 was sourced from the United States, Italy and Spain. T cells, B-cell-depleted T cells, or PBMCs supplied cDNA or gDNA.

Germline lookup yields CDR1 GTSNPN and CDR2 SVGIG (reference sequence). The CDR3 extends over 18 amino acids. V shed 2 bases, J shed 1 base, and the junction held 15 bases outside the gene matches. In the authors' workflow: Reference gene primer amplification in the assay estimated nucleated cell counts. Measured with immunoSEQ multiplex PCR; TCRdb has only the in-frame clones, and not every one. Clone size and V and J calls were adopted from that table, with D and trimming inferred from the DNA. The sample has about 140,000 clones, 82% seen once. The sequence was collected from a woman over 75 with acute or convalescent COVID-19. Specimen: peripheral blood. The genes are TRBV30 and TRBJ1-1, with 8 bases lining up with TRBD1. The CDR3 spells CAWSSYLFDRGRNTEAFF. CDR3 coding DNA: TGTGCCTGGAGTAGCTACCTGTTTGACAGGGGAAGGAACACTGAAGCTTTCTTT.